The T cell receptor beta chain described here comes from a study of blood T cell repertoires in COVID-19. Turning to the study itself: Specimens from acute and convalescent COVID-19 originated in the United States, Italy and Spain. The cDNA or gDNA used as material had been derived from T cells, B-cell-depleted T cells, or PBMCs.

Methods used by the authors: Nucleated cell counts were estimated from reference gene primer amplification. Measured with immunoSEQ multiplex PCR; TCRdb has only the in-frame clones, and not every one. V, J and clone size were drawn from that table, and D and trimming were deduced from the DNA. The sample consists of about 200,000 clones, roughly 83% of them appearing once. Trimming took off 5 bases at V and 6 bases at J, with 12 bases between the two ends. The germline V gene encodes CDR1 SGHTA and CDR2 FQGTGA. The CDR3 is 13 residues long. Seattle's enrolled individuals joined amid active infection and were then monitored longitudinally.

Sequencing was performed on peripheral blood. This clonotype originated in a woman aged 40 to 50 with COVID-19, enrolled during active disease. V is TRBV7-3 and J is TRBJ2-3, with a tentative D call TRBD2 (5 bases). The CDR3 nucleotides read TGTGCCAGCAGCACTGGGAGCGAGGATACGCAGTATTTT. Protein product: CASSTGSEDTQYF.